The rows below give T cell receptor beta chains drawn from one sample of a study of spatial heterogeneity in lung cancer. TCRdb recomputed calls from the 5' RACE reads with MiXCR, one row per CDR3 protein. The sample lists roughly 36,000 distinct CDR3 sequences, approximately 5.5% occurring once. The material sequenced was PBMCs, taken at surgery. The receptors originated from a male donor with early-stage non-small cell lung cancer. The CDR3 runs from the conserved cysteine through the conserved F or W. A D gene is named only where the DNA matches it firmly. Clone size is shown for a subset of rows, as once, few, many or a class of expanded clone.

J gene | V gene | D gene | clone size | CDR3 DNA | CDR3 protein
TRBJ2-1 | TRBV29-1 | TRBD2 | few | TGCAGCGTTGCGACTAGCGGGGGGGCCGGTGAGCAGTTCTTC | CSVATSGGAGEQFF
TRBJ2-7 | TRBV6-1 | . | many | TGTGCCAGCAGTGAAACGAGTGCGGGGTTCCCCTACGAGCAGTACTTC | CASSETSAGFPYEQYF
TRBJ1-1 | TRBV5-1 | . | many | TGCGCCAGCAGCTTTTCGACAGTCACTGAAGCTTTCTTT | CASSFSTVTEAFF
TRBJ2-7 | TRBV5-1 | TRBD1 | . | TGCGCCAGCAGCTTGGCCCAGTTCCGGGACAGCTACGAGCAGTACTTC | CASSLAQFRDSYEQYF
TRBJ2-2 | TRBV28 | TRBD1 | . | TGTGCCAGCAGTTCGGGACAGGGAAGTAACACCGGGGAGCTGTTTTTT | CASSSGQGSNTGELFF
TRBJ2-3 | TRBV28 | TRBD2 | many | TGTGCCAGCAGTCCACTAGCGGGGGTAACAGATACGCAGTATTTT | CASSPLAGVTDTQYF
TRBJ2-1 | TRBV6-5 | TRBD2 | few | TGTGCCAGCAGCATACCGGGGGGGGTAGGATACAATGAGCAGTTCTTC | CASSIPGGVGYNEQFF
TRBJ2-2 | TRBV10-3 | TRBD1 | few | TGTGCCATCAAGCCCCCGGGACAGGGAAACACCGGGGAGCTGTTTTTT | CAIKPPGQGNTGELFF
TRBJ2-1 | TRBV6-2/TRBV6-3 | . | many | TGTGCCAGCAGCCTCTCTAGGAGGGAGCAGTTCTTC | CASSLSRREQFF
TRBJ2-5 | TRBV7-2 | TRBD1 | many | TGTGCCAGCAGCTTATTCGGGGACAGGATAGAAGAGACCCAGTACTTC | CASSLFGDRIEETQYF
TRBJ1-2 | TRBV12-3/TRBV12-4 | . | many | TGTGCCAGCAGTTTGGGCAGCTATGGCTACACCTTC | CASSLGSYGYTF
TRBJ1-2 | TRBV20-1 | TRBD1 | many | TGCAGTGCGATGGACAGGGTTCGATTTAACTATGGCTACACCTTC | CSAMDRVRFNYGYTF